A selection of T cell receptor beta chains follows, all from one sample in a study of response to subunit inactivated influenza vaccine. TCRdb passed the RT-PCR reads through MiXCR, listing each CDR3 protein once. The table lists over 750,000 distinct CDR3 sequences, 21% of them singletons. Sequenced here: PBMCs from blood, sampled approximately 5 days after vaccination. The receptors derive from a man aged 50-59 years who received an inactivated influenza vaccine. CDR3s include the opening cysteine and the closing phenylalanine or tryptophan. D genes are given only for firm matches. Clone size is not always given. Where it is, it says once, few, many or a class for expanded clones.

TRBJ1-1	TRBV12-3/TRBV12-4	TRBD1	few	TGTGCCAGCAGTTGGACAGGGGGTACTGAAGCTTTCTTT	CASSWTGGTEAFF
TRBJ2-5	TRBV13	.	many	TGTGCCAGCAGCTTGCGTCTAGAGACCCAGTACTTC	CASSLRLETQYF
TRBJ2-3	TRBV5-1	.	.	TGCGCCAGCAGCTTGGCCACGAAGCGGGTCGGAGATACGCAGTATTTT	CASSLATKRVGDTQYF
TRBJ2-7	TRBV9	TRBD2	.	TGTGCCAGCAGCGTAGGGGCTAGCGGGGTGTACGAGCAGTACTTC	CASSVGASGVYEQYF
TRBJ2-1	TRBV11-2	TRBD2	.	TGTGCCAGCAGCTTAGGTCATGTGCGAGCGGGGCACTACAATGAGCAGTTCTTC	CASSLGHVRAGHYNEQFF
TRBJ2-7	TRBV4-3	.	.	TGCGCCAGCAGCCCAGGACTCTACACTAGCTCCTACGAGCAGTACTTC	CASSPGLYTSSYEQYF
TRBJ2-5	TRBV7-2	.	.	TGTGCCAGCAGCTTATATTGGCAGCAAGAGACCCAGTACTTC	CASSLYWQQETQYF
TRBJ2-5	TRBV28	TRBD2	.	TGTGCCAGCAGTTTATTACTAGCGGGAGGTGGGGAGACCCAGTACTTC	CASSLLLAGGGETQYF
TRBJ2-1	TRBV24-1	TRBD2	few	TGTGCCACCAGTGATCTGACTAGCGGACCCTACAATGAGCAGTTCTTC	CATSDLTSGPYNEQFF
TRBJ2-2	TRBV6-5	.	.	TGTGCCAGCAGTTACTCGATAATGAGGGGGGTTTCCGGGGAGCTGTTTTTT	CASSYSIMRGVSGELFF
TRBJ2-5	TRBV20-1	.	many	TGCAGTGCCTCCGGGGGTCGGGAGACCCAGTACTTC	CSASGGRETQYF
TRBJ1-1	TRBV4-2	.	.	TGTGCCAGCAGCCAAGATGGGTGGAGAGGGCAGACTGAAGCTTTCTTT	CASSQDGWRGQTEAFF
TRBJ2-5	TRBV29-1	.	few	TGCAGCGCTGAGACACGTTTTAGGACCCAGTACTTC	CSAETRFRTQYF
TRBJ2-1	TRBV12-3/TRBV12-4	TRBD2	few	TGTGCCAGCAGTTTGGGACTAGCGGGGTACAATGAGAAGTTCTTC	CASSLGLAGYNEKFF
TRBJ2-7	TRBV12-3/TRBV12-4	TRBD2	.	TGTGCCAGCAGTATACCGGGACTAGCGGTTCGGGAGCAGTACTTC	CASSIPGLAVREQYF
TRBJ2-1	TRBV7-2	TRBD1	.	TGTGCCAGCAGCCAGGACAGGAGACCTTACAATGAGCAGTTCTTC	CASSQDRRPYNEQFF
TRBJ2-3	TRBV12-3/TRBV12-4	.	few	TGTGCCAGCAGTTTTAACACAGATACGCAGTATTTT	CASSFNTDTQYF
TRBJ2-1	TRBV25-1	TRBD1	few	TGTGCCAGCAGTGCGGTCCCGGGACAGGGCTACAATGAGCAGTTCTTC	CASSAVPGQGYNEQFF
TRBJ2-7	TRBV6-2/TRBV6-3	.	.	TGTGCCAGCAGCCACGGAGGGCGGAAGCAGTACTTC	CASSHGGRKQYF
TRBJ2-5	TRBV5-1	TRBD2	.	TGCGCCAGCAGCTTGGTAGACGGGAGGACCTCAGAGCCCCAGTACTTC	CASSLVDGRTSEPQYF
TRBJ2-1	TRBV20-1	TRBD1	few	TGCAGTGCTAGATCCGGGACAGGGGGTTCCGCAGAGTTCTTC	CSARSGTGGSAEFF